This is a list of T cell receptor beta chains from one sample in a study of T cell repertoires in cytomegalovirus infection. A single record per CDR3 protein comes from TCRdb applying MiXCR to the reads. The data show 700,000 to 900,000 distinct CDR3 sequences, with 25% to 30% seen just once and about an eighth held by the top ten. Their specific antigens are unknown. Sample: cultured CD8+ T cells from PBMCs, taken from culture after CMV antigen stimulation. These receptors all stem from a human donor in good health (CMV status not recorded). Some clones in this sample may be carry-over from other donors' samples. CDR3s include the opening cysteine and the closing phenylalanine or tryptophan. D genes are given only for firm matches. Rows may omit the clone size; those that give it use once, few, many or a size class.

J: TRBJ2-7; D: -; V: TRBV5-4; size: -; CDR3: CASSPGGGSYEQYF; DNA: TGTGCCAGCAGCCCTGGTGGAGGGTCCTACGAGCAGTACTTC
J: TRBJ2-1; D: -; V: TRBV2; size: few; CDR3: CASRFSEQFF; DNA: TGTGCCAGCAGGTTCAGTGAGCAGTTCTTC
J: TRBJ2-2; D: -; V: TRBV4-3; size: many; CDR3: CASSQDSNTGELFF; DNA: TGTGCCAGCAGTCAGGATTCGAACACCGGGGAGCTGTTTTTT
J: TRBJ2-2; D: -; V: TRBV2; size: -; CDR3: CAGKGIGELFF; DNA: TGTGCCGGCAAGGGAATCGGGGAGCTGTTTTTT
J: TRBJ2-3; D: -; V: TRBV6-5; size: few; CDR3: CASSPNVEPDTQYF; DNA: TGTGCCAGCAGCCCAAATGTGGAGCCAGATACGCAGTATTTT
J: TRBJ2-7; D: -; V: TRBV7-6; size: few; CDR3: CASSLLGHNTAEQYF; DNA: TGTGCCAGCAGCTTACTGGGACATAATACGGCCGAGCAGTACTTC
J: TRBJ1-1; D: -; V: TRBV27; size: -; CDR3: CASSHGGASGAFF; DNA: TGTGCCAGCAGCCACGGGGGGGCCTCTGGGGCTTTCTTT
J: TRBJ2-1; D: -; V: TRBV29-1; size: -; CDR3: CSVVGGNDYNEQFF; DNA: TGCAGCGTTGTGGGGGGAAATGACTACAATGAGCAGTTCTTC
J: TRBJ1-6; D: TRBD1; V: TRBV7-4; size: -; CDR3: CASSPITGVKSPLHF; DNA: TGTGCCAGCAGTCCTATCACAGGGGTAAAATCACCCCTCCACTTT
J: TRBJ2-1; D: -; V: TRBV6-6; size: -; CDR3: CASSGLAGRYNEQFF; DNA: TGTGCCAGCAGTGGGCTGGCGGGGAGATACAATGAGCAGTTCTTC
J: TRBJ1-4; D: -; V: TRBV6-6; size: many; CDR3: CASSYSESGEKLFF; DNA: TGTGCCAGCAGTTACTCGGAATCAGGTGAAAAACTGTTTTTT
J: TRBJ2-1; D: TRBD2; V: TRBV9; size: -; CDR3: CASSVGTSGGTYNEQFF; DNA: TGTGCCAGCAGCGTGGGGACTAGCGGGGGAACTTATAATGAGCAGTTCTTC
J: TRBJ1-1; D: TRBD1; V: TRBV19; size: -; CDR3: CASSPWTGKVTEAFF; DNA: TGTGCCAGTAGTCCCTGGACAGGGAAGGTCACTGAAGCTTTCTTT
J: TRBJ2-3; D: -; V: TRBV6-5; size: -; CDR3: CASSYGDWGTDTQYF; DNA: TGTGCCAGCAGTTACGGGGACTGGGGCACAGATACGCAGTATTTT
J: TRBJ1-5; D: -; V: TRBV10-3; size: few; CDR3: CAISGDHSNQPQHF; DNA: TGTGCCATCAGCGGCGATCATAGCAATCAGCCCCAGCATTTT
J: TRBJ1-2; D: -; V: TRBV29-1; size: -; CDR3: CSVDPEDSPFGYTF; DNA: TGCAGCGTTGACCCCGAGGACAGTCCTTTCGGCTACACCTTC
J: TRBJ2-5; D: TRBD1; V: TRBV25-1; size: few; CDR3: CASSEDGTGETQYF; DNA: TGTGCCAGCAGTGAAGATGGGACAGGGGAGACCCAGTACTTC
J: TRBJ2-4; D: TRBD2; V: TRBV7-9; size: -; CDR3: CASSLPSGALDRGGNIQYF; DNA: TGTGCCAGCAGCTTACCCTCCGGGGCTTTGGACCGCGGGGGAAACATTCAGTACTTC